The next 23 T cell receptor beta chains were all read from a single sample in a study of T cells in Graves' hyperthyroidism and ophthalmopathy. The source material, RNA transcripts, was used to amplify TCR beta CDR3 regions. Primed by the HTBI set, a first-round RT-PCR was run on the TCR CDR3. TCRdb analysed the multiplex PCR reads with MiXCR anew, one entry per CDR3 protein. The sample shows about 560,000 distinct CDR3 sequences, roughly a sixth of them seen only once. The sequenced sample was blood. The receptors were gathered from a woman in her late teens or twenties with Graves' hyperthyroidism.

Worth noting for this clonotype: Possible read error: a much larger clone is one base away. V is TRBV7-8 and J is TRBJ1-1, with D hard to call. From germline, CDR1 is SGHVS and CDR2 FQNEAQ. CDR3 length equals 14 residues. CDR3 nucleotide sequence: TGTGCCGGCAGCTTCGGGGATCTAAACACTGAAGCTTTCTTT. Translation: CAGSFGDLNTEAFF.

In its sample, this clonotype was seen many times. The chain couples TRBV29-1 to TRBJ2-1, with TRBD2 matching over 10 bases. Germline V gene lookup returns CDR1 SQVTM and CDR2 ANQGSEA. With 5 bases clipped from V and 7 bases from J, the junction kept 29 bases outside the gene matches. The CDR3 loop spans 21 amino acids. CDR3 coding DNA: TGCAGCGTTCCCCAGGACCCGGGCCTACGCTGGAGCGGGAGGGCCGTAAATGAGCAGTTCTTC. Translated: CSVPQDPGLRWSGRAVNEQFF.

This clonotype was found a few times. The rearrangement joins TRBV11-2 to TRBJ1-3; unclear D gene. From germline, CDR1 is SGHAT and CDR2 FQNNGV. The CDR3 sequence is 16 residues long. Trimming shortened V by 0 bases and J by 0 bases, and 9 bases separated the two germline ends. The CDR3 nucleotides are TGTGCCAGCAGCTTAGACCCCTACCGCTCTGGAAACACCATATATTTT. Translated, it gives CASSLDPYRSGNTIYF. Filled out from reference TRBV11-2 and TRBJ1-3, the complete variable domain reads EAGVAQSPRYKIIEKRQSVAFWCNPISGHATLYWYQQILGQGPKLLIQFQNNGVVDDSQLPKDRFSAERLKGVDSTLKIQPAKLEDSAVYLCASSLDPYRSGNTIYFGEGSWLTVV.

There are many counts of this clonotype. V usage is TRBV12-3 or TRBV12-4 and J usage is TRBJ1-3; D not resolved. The V and J ends lost 5 bases and 7 bases respectively, with 15 bases between them. The CDR3 totals 14 residues. CDR3 nucleotides: TGTGCCAGCAGTCTGACCTCGCGGCCCAACACCATATATTTT. Translating it yields CASSLTSRPNTIYF.

In this sample, this clonotype turned up many times. This rearrangement joins TRBV28 to TRBJ2-3; 7 bases map to TRBD2. The CDR3 is 15 amino acids. V was pared by 4 bases and J by 0 bases, with 4 bases of the junction left unmatched. The V gene's germline CDR1 is MDHEN and CDR2 SYDVKM. Here the CDR3 DNA reads TGTGCCAGCAGTTCATGGGGGGGGAGCACAGATACGCAGTATTTT. Translating gives CASSSWGGSTDTQYF.

V is TRBV28 and J is TRBJ2-4, with D maybe TRBD2 (5 bases). The germline CDR1 and CDR2 sequences are MDHEN and SYDVKM. CDR3 length: 14 amino acids. Trimming shortened V by 3 bases and J by 2 bases, and 8 bases separated the two germline ends. CDR3 loop: CASSLRVTKNIQYF. As DNA, the CDR3 is TGTGCCAGCAGTTTGAGGGTAACCAAAAACATTCAGTACTTC.

In its sample, this clonotype was seen a few times. CDR3 in amino acids: CSATSANYNEQFF. CDR3 DNA sequence: TGCAGCGCAACTAGCGCGAACTACAATGAGCAGTTCTTC. This sequence joins TRBV29-1 and TRBJ2-1; 7 bases match TRBD2. The J segment lost 3 bases and the V segment lost 7 bases, leaving 6 bases of the junction unmatched. The CDR3 length is 13 residues. Looked up from germline, CDR1 is SQVTM and CDR2 is ANQGSEA.

This clonotype was detected ten times or more. The CDR3 DNA reads as TGTGCCAGCAGCCACCGGGACAGCCAAAACACTGAAGCTTTCTTT. Translating it yields CASSHRDSQNTEAFF. The V gene is TRBV3-1, the J gene TRBJ1-1; 7 bases are shared with TRBD1. V was clipped by 3 bases and J by 2 bases; unmatched bases: 6. Looked up from germline, CDR1 is LGHDT and CDR2 is YNNKEL (reference sequence). The CDR3 extends over 15 amino acids. Filled out from reference TRBV3-1 and TRBJ1-1, the complete variable domain reads DTAVSQTPKYLVTQMGNDKSIKCEQNLGHDTMYWYKQDSKKFLKIMFSYNNKELIINETVPNRFSPKSPDKAHLNLHINSLELGDSAVYFCASSHRDSQNTEAFFGQGTRLTVV.

The chain carries TRBV4-2 and TRBJ1-5; D remains unclear. This CDR3 spans 13 amino acids. Trimming removed 1 base from V and 5 bases from J, with 6 bases in between. Germline-derived CDR1 and CDR2 are LGHNA and YNFKEQ. Here the CDR3 DNA reads TGTGCCAGCAGCCAAGTTGGCGATCAGCCCCAGCATTTT. Its protein is CASSQVGDQPQHF.

This clonotype was picked up many times. This chain links TRBV12-3 or TRBV12-4 with TRBJ1-1; D is unclear. This CDR3 has 14 residues. Trimming removed 0 bases from V and 0 bases from J, with 5 bases in between. As DNA, the CDR3 is TGTGCCAGCAGTTTAGCCAGGATGAACACTGAAGCTTTCTTT. Amino acid sequence: CASSLARMNTEAFF.

This clonotype has a count of ten or more. The chain is built from TRBV20-1 and TRBJ2-7, with TRBD2 identical over 7 bases. Germline V gene lookup returns CDR1 DFQATT and CDR2 SNEGSKA (reference sequence). V shed 3 bases, J shed 3 bases, and the junction held 5 bases outside the gene matches. The CDR3 sequence is 13 residues long. Written as DNA, the CDR3 is TGCAGTGCTAGTCAGGCTAGCGGCTACGAGCAGTACTTC. It yields the protein CSASQASGYEQYF.

This clonotype was detected many times. The chain recombines TRBV28 with TRBJ2-1, with TRBD2 matching over 8 bases. V shed 6 bases, J shed 9 bases, and the junction held 13 bases outside the gene matches. Germline CDR1 is MDHEN and CDR2 is SYDVKM. The length of the CDR3 is 15 residues. The CDR3 DNA reads TGTGCCAGCAGGCCCACAAGCGGGAGAGTGGGTGAGCAGTTCTTC. Protein sequence: CASRPTSGRVGEQFF.

This chain uses TRBV12-3 or TRBV12-4 with TRBJ1-4; D might be TRBD1 (5 bases). The CDR3 sequence is 15 residues long. The V gene lost 3 bases and the J gene lost 10 bases, with 18 bases spanning the gap. Here the CDR3 reads CASSLNPRTGGKLFF. CDR3 in DNA: TGTGCCAGCAGTTTGAATCCCCGAACGGGGGGAAAACTGTTTTTT.

This clonotype was counted at least ten times. V and J are TRBV12-3 or TRBV12-4 and TRBJ1-2, with 11 bases that match TRBD1. This CDR3 contains 16 residues. The junction had 10 bases not matched to a gene; V was cut back by 6 bases and J by 4 bases. The CDR3 reads CASSYGQGARIYGYTF. The CDR3 DNA reads TGTGCCAGCAGCTACGGACAGGGGGCCCGGATCTATGGCTACACCTTC.

The sample holds many counts of this clonotype. The gene calls are TRBV12-3 or TRBV12-4 and TRBJ2-3; a possible D gene is TRBD2 (7 bases). There are 15 residues in the CDR3. V was trimmed by 6 bases and J by 0 bases, leaving 13 bases between them. CDR3 DNA sequence: TGTGCCAGCAGCTGGGAGGGGGGTAGCACAGATACGCAGTATTTT. It yields the protein CASSWEGGSTDTQYF.

This clonotype was counted between two and nine times. The chain combines TRBV6-1 with TRBJ2-4; D possibly corresponds to TRBD1 (5 bases). Trimming cost V 0 bases and J 1 base, with 10 bases left between them. The CDR3 loop spans 16 amino acids. Germline-derived CDR1 and CDR2 are MNHNS and SASEGT. The CDR3 nucleotides read TGTGCCAGCAGTGAAGCGCAGGCAGGGGCCAAAAACATTCAGTACTTC. Its protein product is CASSEAQAGAKNIQYF.

The V and J genes are TRBV6-1 and TRBJ1-1, with a weak D call TRBD1 (6 bases). Trimming took 6 bases from V and 4 from J, leaving 15 bases between them. The germline CDR1 and CDR2 sequences are MNHNS and SASEGT. CDR3 length: 14 amino acids. This CDR3 is CASSQQGIGTEAFF. Written as DNA, the CDR3 is TGTGCCAGCAGCCAACAGGGTATTGGCACTGAAGCTTTCTTT.

The chain recombines TRBV19 with TRBJ2-3; D is perhaps TRBD1 (6 bases). CDR1 is LNHDA, CDR2 SQIVND, per germline (reference sequence). This CDR3 spans 17 amino acids. Trimming left V 4 bases short and J 2 bases short, with 19 bases between. CDR3 bases: TGTGCCAGTAGTACTCACAGACAGGACCCCTCCACAGATACGCAGTATTTT. This codes for CASSTHRQDPSTDTQYF.

This clonotype was seen repeatedly, ten times or more. The chain links TRBV7-9 to TRBJ2-5; TRBD1 or TRBD2 may be the D gene (5 bases each). This CDR3 comprises 14 residues. Germline V gives CDR1 SEHNR, CDR2 FQNEAQ (reference sequence). V lost 1 base and J 5 bases, leaving 11 bases between the germline ends. The CDR3: CASSLVGTGETQYF. The CDR3 bases are TGTGCCAGCAGCTTAGTTGGGACCGGGGAGACCCAGTACTTC.

The genes are TRBV29-1 and TRBJ2-1; D call uncertain. V was pared by 4 bases and J by 6 bases, with 7 bases between. CDR3 length equals 11 residues. Per the germline V gene, CDR1 is SQVTM and CDR2 is ANQGSEA. CDR3 residues: CSVVLLNEQFF. The CDR3 DNA reads TGCAGCGTTGTTCTTCTCAATGAGCAGTTCTTC.

This clonotype was observed a few times. V and J are TRBV25-1 and TRBJ2-7; 13 bases agree with TRBD2. J was trimmed by 2 bases and V by 0 bases; bases with no gene match: 1. The CDR3 contains 16 residues. Germline V CDR1 and CDR2: MGHDK, SYGVNS. Here the CDR3 reads CASSEYGLAGAYEQYF. In DNA, the CDR3 is TGTGCCAGCAGTGAATACGGACTAGCGGGGGCCTACGAGCAGTACTTC.

A note on this clonotype: Its ends do not fully match the called genes, so a read error is possible. The chain couples TRBV11-1 to TRBJ2-3; perhaps D is TRBD1 or TRBD2 (8 bases each). CDR3 size: 16 residues. CDR1 and CDR2 from the germline V gene are SGHAT and FQDESV (reference sequence). The CDR3 nucleotides are TGTGCCAGCAGCGACCGGGACAGGACTAGCACAGATACGCGGTATTTT. Its protein product is CASSDRDRTSTDTRYF.

In its sample, this clonotype was seen many times. The chain has TRBV6-2 or TRBV6-3 and TRBJ2-3, with D possibly being TRBD2 (6 bases). The CDR3 contains 15 residues. Germline V CDR1 and CDR2: MNHEY, SVGEGT. The V and J ends lost 5 bases and 2 bases respectively, with 14 bases between them. The CDR3 DNA reads TGTGCCAGCAGTCATCCGGGACTGCCCACAGATACGCAGTATTTT. Translating it yields CASSHPGLPTDTQYF.